The clone carrying this T cell receptor beta chain was observed a handful of times. CDR3 regions were amplified by Arm-PCR using iRepertoire HTBI primers to build TCR beta libraries. One entry per CDR3 protein, called by TCRdb with MiXCR from the multiplex PCR reads. The data contain hundreds of thousands of distinct CDR3 sequences, 16% of them seen just once; the ten biggest clones take up 18%. The data are from a study of regulatory T cells in long-lasting Graves disease. Across the whole study: Those Graves' patients who were newly diagnosed had been on antithyroid drugs under 3 months.

J was trimmed by 0 bases and V by 7 bases; bases with no gene match: 19. This CDR3 spans 20 amino acids. Germline assignment: CDR1 MNHEY and CDR2 SMNVEV (reference sequence). Noted time point: newly diagnosed GD, antithyroid drugs for less than 3 months. Isolated PBMC RNA provided the starting material for the TCR library. The same sample was also studied in work on T cells in Graves' hyperthyroidism and ophthalmopathy.

Sequenced here: peripheral blood mononuclear cells (PBMCs), sampled at new diagnosis, from a patient treated with antithyroid drugs. The chain recombines TRBV27 with TRBJ1-4, with TRBD1 matching over 8 bases. This TCR derives from a woman aged 25 to 39 with Graves disease. The CDR3 region has the DNA TGTGCCAGCACATACTCTCCCCTAGGACAGGGATCAACAACTAATGAAAAACTGTTTTTT. It specifies CASTYSPLGQGSTTNEKLFF.